This TCR beta chain was captured by sequencing in a study of shared clonotypes between healthy human individuals. Study overall: Donors consisted of a couple of women and a few men between 18 and 49. Researchers assigned three CD4 naive, three CD4 memory, two CD8 naive and one CD8 memory plate to each donor. Study-wide results and caveats: Clonotype sharing among donors, it was expected, would be affected by sequencing depth. In having few donors, the study represented limited genetic and exposure-history diversity.

The repertoire was sequenced with immunoSEQ multiplex PCR; TCRdb's copy has only in-frame clones and lacks some. Of over 400,000 clones listed, 95% to 97% are singletons. With regard to this clone: The target antigen is unknown. The sample carries other DNA sequences with the same CDR3.

This TCR came from a woman aged 25 to 39 in good health. Sequences were obtained from naive CD4+ T cells sorted from blood. Subset noted: CD45RA+ positively selected.

In DNA form, the CDR3 reads TGCGCCAGCAGCTTGGGACAGGGAAGCTACAATGAGCAGTTCTTC. Translating gives CASSLGQGSYNEQFF. The chain uses TRBV5-1 and TRBJ2-1, with 7 bases fitting TRBD1. V was pared by 0 bases and J by 3 bases, with 3 bases of the junction left unmatched. Looked up from germline, CDR1 is SGHRS and CDR2 is YFSETQ. The CDR3 consists of 15 residues. Full variable domain (outside the CDR3, taken from reference TRBV5-1 and TRBJ2-1): KAGVTQTPRYLIKTRGQQVTLSCSPISGHRSVSWYQQTPGQGLQFLFEYFSETQRNKGNFPGRFSGRQFSNSRSEMNVSTLELGDSALYLCASSLGQGSYNEQFFGPGTRLTVL.